What follows is one T cell receptor beta chain and its context. Its antigen is currently unknown. This entry comes from a study of shared clonotypes between healthy human individuals. Broader study findings: A handful of donors showed sharing of approximately 5% of naive CD4 clonotypes.

Naive CD8 cells comprised CD45RO-negative, CCR7-positively selected cells, excluding terminally differentiated effector memory CD45RA+ cells. Germline V gives CDR1 MDHEN, CDR2 SYDVKM. Between the trimmed V and J ends, which lost 4 bases and 3 bases, there was a span of 13 bases. This CDR3 contains 14 residues. The data were produced by immunoSEQ multiplex PCR, yet TCRdb's version contains in-frame clones alone and is incomplete. The data hold 660,000 or so clones, with roughly 96% observed a single time. The J gene is TRBJ2-7, the V gene TRBV28, with D hard to call. The sample was naive CD8+ T cells sorted from blood. This TCR was recovered from a woman in her thirties in good health. This chain's CDR3 is CASSYYNIDYEQYF. The CDR3 bases are TGTGCCAGCAGTTATTATAACATCGACTACGAGCAGTACTTC. The variable domain in full, with the rest retrieved from reference TRBV28 and TRBJ2-7, is DVKVTQSSRYLVKRTGEKVFLECVQDMDHENMFWYRQDPGLGLRLIYFSYDVKMKEKGDIPEGYSVSREKKERFSLILESASTNQTSMYLCASSYYNIDYEQYFGPGTRLTVT.